This T cell receptor (beta chain) was observed in a study of T cells in localized non-small cell lung cancer. Data came from immunoSEQ multiplex PCR; TCRdb stores just in-frame clones and leaves some out. The table has 65,000 or so clones, about four fifths seen once. This clone has a single count. The antigen is unknown. Study results and limitations: Sequencing was limited to one tumor region, leaving the possibility of heterogeneity open. Adjacent lung had a median approximately 57 of the 100 largest tumor clones. Longer overall survival was seen with higher T cell density measured in blood. Uninvolved adjacent lung had more T cell clonality than any other tissue, topping tumor.

The source was PBMCs, collected before any cancer treatment. The clonotype comes from a man aged 35 to 69 with stage II lung adenocarcinoma.

CDR3 in amino acids: CASSWTGPVNTEAFF. CDR3 DNA: TGTGCCAGTAGTTGGACAGGGCCGGTGAACACTGAAGCTTTCTTT. V and J are TRBV19 and TRBJ1-1, with 8 nucleotides matching TRBD1. Germline CDR1 LNHDA, CDR2 SQIVND (reference sequence). This CDR3 contains 15 residues. V trimming: 5 bases; J trimming: 0 bases; junction bases outside the gene matches: 5.